A selection of T cell receptor beta chains follows, all from one sample in a study of graft-versus-host responses after intestinal transplantation. Antigen specificity for these receptors is unknown. The table came from immunoSEQ multiplex PCR; TCRdb's copy has only in-frame clones and leaves some out. Among some 100,000 clones, about 93% were seen once, and the ten largest hold approximately 1.1%. The sample was unstimulated CD8+ T cells sorted from spleen or lymph node cells, taken before transplant. Every receptor here comes from a human donor who was the organ donor for an intestinal transplant. Both conserved end residues are part of each CDR3. The order of the fields is V gene, J gene, clone size, D gene, CDR3 DNA, CDR3 protein. A D gene is named only where the DNA matches it firmly. Some rows mark clone size as missing; the rest say once, few, many or name a class of expanded clone.

TRBV27	TRBJ2-5	.	TRBD2	TGTGCCAGCAGTGTGGGGACTAGCCCCAGGGAGACCCAGTACTTC	CASSVGTSPRETQYF
TRBV30	TRBJ1-4	.	.	TGTGCCTGGAGTCTGACTGGGAATGAAAAACTGTTTTTT	CAWSLTGNEKLFF
TRBV19	TRBJ2-1	.	TRBD2	TGTGCCAGTAGTTCCACGGGGGGGAATGAGCAGTTCTTC	CASSSTGGNEQFF
TRBV5-5	TRBJ2-7	.	.	TGTGCCAGCAGCAGCCGGGAACCTCTGAGCGAGCAGTACTTC	CASSSREPLSEQYF
TRBV18	TRBJ2-1	.	TRBD1	TGTGCCAGCTCATCTATATGCCGGGACAGGGCTAGGCATTGCTACAATGAGCAGTTCTTC	CASSSICRDRARHCYNEQFF
TRBV6-5	TRBJ2-2	.	.	TGTGCCAGCAGTTACTTTGGACTGTCCGGGGAGCTGTTTTTT	CASSYFGLSGELFF
TRBV28	TRBJ2-7	.	TRBD2	TGTGCCAGCAGTTTAGATATCGCGGGAGGGAACCAAAAGTTGTACTACGAGCAGTACTTC	CASSLDIAGGNQKLYYEQYF
TRBV19	TRBJ1-5	.	TRBD1	TGTGCCAGTAGTATAGGGGACAGGGTGGGGCAGCCCCAGCATTTT	CASSIGDRVGQPQHF
TRBV2	TRBJ2-7	.	.	TGTGCCAGCAGTCCAGGCACCTACGAGCAGTACTTC	CASSPGTYEQYF
TRBV19	TRBJ2-1	.	TRBD2	TGTGCCAGTAACCCTAGCGGGCCCTACAATGAGCAGTTCTTC	CASNPSGPYNEQFF
TRBV7-9	TRBJ1-1	.	.	TGTGCCAGCAGCCCTGCCGGGACTGAAGCTTTCTTT	CASSPAGTEAFF
TRBV9	TRBJ1-6	.	.	TGTGCCAGCAGCGTAGACGATCTTGTTGAGGGCGATAATTCACCCCTCCACTTT	CASSVDDLVEGDNSPLHF
TRBV5-4	TRBJ1-1	.	.	TGTGCCAGCAGCTTGGGACAGTTCGAAGCGTCGGCTTTCTTT	CASSLGQFEASAFF
TRBV9	TRBJ2-3	.	TRBD2	TGTGCCAGCAGCGTATCGGGGGGAGATACGCAGTATTTT	CASSVSGGDTQYF
TRBV6-5	TRBJ2-1	.	.	TGTGCCAGCAGTTACTGGGTAGGGAGGGAGCAGTTCTTC	CASSYWVGREQFF
TRBV18	TRBJ2-6	.	.	TGTGCCAGCTCACCCCCAGCAGGCCCCTCTGGGGCCAACGTCCTGACTTTC	CASSPPAGPSGANVLTF
TRBV11-1	TRBJ1-1	.	.	TGTGCCAGCACCTACGCCTTGCAAAACACTGAAGCTTTCTTT	CASTYALQNTEAFF
TRBV13	TRBJ1-2	.	.	TGTGCCAGCAGCTTATCAGGGAAGGCCTATGGCTACACCTTC	CASSLSGKAYGYTF
TRBV27	TRBJ2-1	.	.	TGTGCCAGCAGGAGAAGGGGCCAGCGGGTGTGGTTCACGTTATACAATGAGCAGTTCTTC	CASRRRGQRVWFTLYNEQFF
TRBV29-1	TRBJ2-7	.	TRBD1	TGCAGCGTTGAGATACAGGGGGCTTCCTACGAGCAGTACTTC	CSVEIQGASYEQYF
TRBV6-5	TRBJ2-6	few	.	TGTGCCAGCAGTTCACAGGTCTCTGGGGCCAACGTCCTGACTTTC	CASSSQVSGANVLTF
TRBV7-9	TRBJ2-3	.	TRBD2	TGTGCCAGCAGGAGCCTAGCGGGGGAAGTGGATACGCAGTATTTT	CASRSLAGEVDTQYF
TRBV13	TRBJ2-7	once	TRBD1	TGTGCCAGTACTTCACAGGGGGCTGTCTCCTACGAGCAGTACTTC	CASTSQGAVSYEQYF
TRBV4-2	TRBJ2-3	.	.	TGTGCCAGCAGCCAATACGAGCGGGATACGCAGTATTTT	CASSQYERDTQYF
TRBV7-9	TRBJ1-2	.	TRBD1	TGTGCCAGCAGCTTGGAGGCGACAGGGCACGGCACCTTC	CASSLEATGHGTF
TRBV7-9	TRBJ2-1	.	TRBD2	TGTGCCAGCAGCCAAAGTTTTTCAGCGGGAGGTGAGCAGTTCTTC	CASSQSFSAGGEQFF
TRBV6-5	TRBJ2-5	once	TRBD1	TGTGCCAGCAGTTACTCGATGGGGACAGTAGGAGAGACCCAGTACTTC	CASSYSMGTVGETQYF
TRBV5-1	TRBJ1-1	.	TRBD1	TGCGCCAGCAGCTTGACAGGGGTGAACACTGAAGCTTTCTTT	CASSLTGVNTEAFF
TRBV5-1	TRBJ2-5	.	TRBD2	TGCGCCAGCAGCTTCCGCGGGCCCCGGGGGGCCCAGTACTTC	CASSFRGPRGAQYF
TRBV9	TRBJ2-7	.	TRBD2	TGTGCCAGCAGCGCCGGGACTAGCGAACACGAGCAGTACTTC	CASSAGTSEHEQYF
TRBV5-1	TRBJ1-2	once	TRBD1	TGCGCCAGCAGCTTGGGAGGGGGCCCCCCATATGGCTACACCTTC	CASSLGGGPPYGYTF
TRBV7-7	TRBJ2-7	.	TRBD2	TGTGCTAGCAGCTTAGAGGTCTGTAGCGGGAGGGCCGGGGACGAGCAGTACTTC	CASSLEVCSGRAGDEQYF
TRBV7-9	TRBJ2-7	.	.	TGTGCCAGCAACGACCGGAGGGATGCCTACGAGCAGTACTTC	CASNDRRDAYEQYF
TRBV15	TRBJ2-3	.	.	TGTGCCACCAGCAGCATGGGGCAGGCCTATTCGGCGCAGTATTTT	CATSSMGQAYSAQYF
TRBV5-6	TRBJ1-1	few	.	TGTGCCAGCAGCTTGGAGGGGGACAACTTGAACACTGAAGCTTTCTTT	CASSLEGDNLNTEAFF
TRBV27	TRBJ2-4	.	.	TGTGCCAGCAGTTTTGTTCGGGATAGCATTCAGTACTTC	CASSFVRDSIQYF
TRBV4-2	TRBJ2-1	.	TRBD2	TGTGCCAGCAGCCGGGCCAGCGGGAGCAACAATGAGCAGTTCTTC	CASSRASGSNNEQFF
TRBV7-9	TRBJ2-7	.	.	TGTGCCAGCAGCTTAGGACTGAAACACTACGAGCAGTACTTC	CASSLGLKHYEQYF
TRBV7-8	TRBJ2-7	.	.	TGTGCCAGCAGCTTATTTTGGCTCCACGAGCAGTACTTC	CASSLFWLHEQYF
TRBV14	TRBJ2-5	.	TRBD2	TGTGCCAGCAGCTCCCGTACGCTAGCGGGGACCCAAGAGACCCAGTACTTC	CASSSRTLAGTQETQYF
TRBV9	TRBJ1-2	.	TRBD1	TGTGCCAGCAGCGTAGCCGTTACCGGGACAGGGTTTGACTATGGCTACACCTTC	CASSVAVTGTGFDYGYTF
TRBV5-5	TRBJ2-4	once	TRBD1	TGTGCCAGCAGTTTTGATACCGGGACAGGGCAAAACATTCAGTACTTC	CASSFDTGTGQNIQYF